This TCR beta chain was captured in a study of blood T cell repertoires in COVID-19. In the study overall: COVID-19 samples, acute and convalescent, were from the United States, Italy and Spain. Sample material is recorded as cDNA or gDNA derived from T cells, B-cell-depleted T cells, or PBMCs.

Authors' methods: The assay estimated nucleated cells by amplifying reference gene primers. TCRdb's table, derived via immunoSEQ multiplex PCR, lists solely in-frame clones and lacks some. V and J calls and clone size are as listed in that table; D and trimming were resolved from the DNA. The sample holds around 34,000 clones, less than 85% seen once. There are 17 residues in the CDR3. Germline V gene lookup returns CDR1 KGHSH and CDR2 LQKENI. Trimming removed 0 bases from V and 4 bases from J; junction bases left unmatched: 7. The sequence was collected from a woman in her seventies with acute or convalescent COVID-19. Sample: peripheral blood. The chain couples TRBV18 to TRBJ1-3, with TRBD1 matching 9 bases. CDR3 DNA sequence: TGTGCCAGCTCACCACCCCGGGACAGGGTAATCGGAAACACCATATATTTT. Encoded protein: CASSPPRDRVIGNTIYF.